The present TCR beta chain was sequenced within a study of T-cell reconstitution after alpha-beta-depleted transplantation in children. Whole-study findings and limits: Newly produced T cells mostly accounted for T-cell counts and diversity one year post-transplant. About two months after transplant, alpha-beta T cells reportedly came from several hundred expanded graft clones.

Comment on this clonotype: What it recognizes is unknown.

Molecular barcoding with unique molecular identifiers was used for the TCRbeta library. TCRdb processed the PCR reads anew with MiXCR; each CDR3 protein has one entry. The sample includes hundreds of thousands of distinct CDR3 sequences, approximately 15% of them seen just once. Trimming pared 1 base from V and 7 bases from J, leaving 11 bases between. The CDR3 sequence is 14 residues long. Germline-derived CDR1 and CDR2 are LGHNT and FRNRAP. The sequence derives from a male patient between 2 and 15 years old who had a stem cell transplant for acute lymphoblastic leukemia, so the T cells may come from the graft donor. The chain employs TRBV12-5 and TRBJ2-1; possibly TRBD1 or TRBD2 for D (5 bases each). The sequences come from PBMCs, mostly from graft donor cells, collected 360 days after TCRalphabeta/CD19-depleted stem cell transplant. In nucleotides, the CDR3 is TGTGCTAGTGGTTTGGGGGCCGGGGCGAATGAGCAGTTCTTC. Protein: CASGLGAGANEQFF.